This T cell receptor (beta chain) was recorded in a study of T cell changes during pregnancy in multiple sclerosis. Germline V gives CDR1 MNHEY, CDR2 SMNVEV (reference sequence). This CDR3 contains 11 residues. Between the trimmed V and J ends, which lost 6 bases and 3 bases, there was a span of 6 bases. Sequencing used immunoSEQ multiplex PCR; TCRdb keeps in-frame clones, though not all of them. Here the sample spans around 55,000 clones, about 87% being singletons. This clone was seen more than once but under ten times. The chain has TRBV27 and TRBJ2-7; D may be TRBD1 (5 bases). Specimen: CD4+ T cells from peripheral blood mononuclear cells, collected in the first trimester of pregnancy. The sequence derives from a female donor with multiple sclerosis, enrolled in a pregnancy study. CDR3 amino acids: CASSGHYEQYF. The CDR3 nucleotides are TGTGCCAGCAGCGGACACTACGAGCAGTACTTC.